This note documents a single T cell receptor (beta chain) sequence. The antigen is unknown. This entry is derived from a study of post-analysis software for immune sequencing data. The wider study: The courses of disease that were included comprised relapsing-remitting, secondary progressive and progressive-relapsing multiple sclerosis.

CDR3 size: 14 residues. Incorporated into the TCR beta cDNA libraries were unique molecular identifiers, which served to reduce PCR and sequencing biases. There were about 0.95 to 11 million T cells, and around 460,000 cDNA molecules came from them. TCRdb reprocessed the PCR reads with MiXCR, giving one entry per CDR3 protein. The profile shows roughly 800,000 distinct CDR3 sequences, 40% to 55% of them singletons. Whole-study findings and limits: F measure grouped same-batch samples tightly together. In multiple sclerosis, normalized Chao1 diversity was significantly below that of controls. Patients had higher frequencies than controls of a handful of TRBV segments, including TRBV5-6, TRBV5-1 and TRBV20-1.

This clonotype was obtained from a girl aged 10 to 17 with multiple sclerosis. Sequenced sample: blood. V is TRBV12-3 or TRBV12-4 and J is TRBJ2-5, with 7 bases lining up with TRBD1. Judging by the DNA end, TRBJ2-7 fits better; the J call may be wrong. The CDR3 DNA reads TGTGCCAGCAGTTGGGGTCAGGGGGTCAACGAGCAGTACTTC. This codes for CASSWGQGVNEQYF.